This T cell receptor beta chain is drawn from a study of T-cell reconstitution after alpha-beta-depleted transplantation in children. Study conclusions and caveats: In some patients, recipient T cells and intrathymic progenitors surviving conditioning explained high day-60 diversity. The authors attributed T-cell counts and diversity one year after transplant mostly to newly produced T cells. Reportedly, alpha-beta T cells present about two months post-transplant originated from several hundred expanded clones of graft origin.

V gave up 3 bases and J gave up 2 bases; unmatched junction bases: 7. The germline V gene has CDR1 SGDLS and CDR2 YYNGEE. The CDR3 has 17 residues. TCRbeta library construction was performed incorporating unique molecular identifiers. MiXCR, applied by TCRdb to the PCR reads, yields one record per CDR3 protein. The data contain tens of thousands of distinct CDR3 sequences, 40% to 45% of them singletons. This clonotype was detected a few times. Its antigen is not known. J is TRBJ2-3 and V is TRBV9; 12 bases agree with TRBD2. The specimen was PBMCs, mostly from graft donor cells, collected 360 days after TCRalphabeta/CD19-depleted stem cell transplant. The receptor was derived from a male patient younger than 18 who had a stem cell transplant for acute lymphoblastic leukemia, so the T cells may come from the graft donor. DNA for the CDR3: TGTGCCAGCAGCGCCCCACTAGCGGGGGGCCCCACAGATACGCAGTATTTT. Translated: CASSAPLAGGPTDTQYF.